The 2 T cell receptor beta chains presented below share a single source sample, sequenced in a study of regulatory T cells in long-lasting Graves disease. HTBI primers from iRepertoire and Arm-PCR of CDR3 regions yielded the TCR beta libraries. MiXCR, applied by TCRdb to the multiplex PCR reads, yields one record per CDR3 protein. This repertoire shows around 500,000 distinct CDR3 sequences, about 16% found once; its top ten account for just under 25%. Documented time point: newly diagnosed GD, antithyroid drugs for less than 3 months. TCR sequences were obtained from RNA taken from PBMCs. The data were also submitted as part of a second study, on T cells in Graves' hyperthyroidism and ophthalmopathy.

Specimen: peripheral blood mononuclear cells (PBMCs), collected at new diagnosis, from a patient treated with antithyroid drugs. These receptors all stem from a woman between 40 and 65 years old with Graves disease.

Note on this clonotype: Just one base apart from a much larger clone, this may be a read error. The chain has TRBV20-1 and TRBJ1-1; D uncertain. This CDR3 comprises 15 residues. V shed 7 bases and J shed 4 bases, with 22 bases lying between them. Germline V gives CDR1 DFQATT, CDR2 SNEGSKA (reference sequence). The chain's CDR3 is CSGSEGGILSTEAFF. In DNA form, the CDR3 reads TGCAGTGGTTCAGAAGGAGGTATTTTGAGCACTGAAGCTTTCTTT.

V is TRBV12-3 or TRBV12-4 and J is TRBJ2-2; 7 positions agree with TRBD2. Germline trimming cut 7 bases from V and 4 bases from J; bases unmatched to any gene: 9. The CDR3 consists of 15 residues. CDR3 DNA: TGTGCCAGCAAAGTGGGAGGGGTGGGCACCGGGGAGCTGTTTTTT. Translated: CASKVGGVGTGELFF.